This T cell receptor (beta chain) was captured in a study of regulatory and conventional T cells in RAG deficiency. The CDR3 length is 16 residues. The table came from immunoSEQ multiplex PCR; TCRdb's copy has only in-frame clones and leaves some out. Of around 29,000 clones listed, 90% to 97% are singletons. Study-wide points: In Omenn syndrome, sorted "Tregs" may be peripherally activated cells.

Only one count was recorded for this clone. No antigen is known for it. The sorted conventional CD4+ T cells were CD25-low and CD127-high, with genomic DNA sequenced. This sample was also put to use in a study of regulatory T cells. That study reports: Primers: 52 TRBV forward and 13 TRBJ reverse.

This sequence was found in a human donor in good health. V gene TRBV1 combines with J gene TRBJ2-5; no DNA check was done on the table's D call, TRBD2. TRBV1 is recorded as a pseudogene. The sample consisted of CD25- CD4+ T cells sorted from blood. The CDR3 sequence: CTSSPPGRGLGETQYF. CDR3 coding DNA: TGCACCAGCAGCCCGCCGGGGCGGGGTCTGGGGGAGACCCAGTACTTC.